This T cell receptor beta chain comes out of a study of T-cell reconstitution after alpha-beta-depleted transplantation in children. This clonotype was found a few times. Its target is unknown. With 6 bases removed from V and 0 bases from J, the gap between germline ends came to 15 bases. The CDR3 extends over 15 amino acids. Per the germline V gene, CDR1 is SQVTM and CDR2 is ANQGSEA. Study observations and caveats: Approximately two months post-transplant, alpha-beta T cells reportedly originated from several hundred expanded graft clones. It was surviving recipient T cells and thymic progenitors that gave some patients high TCRbeta diversity at day 60. One year after transplant, T-cell counts and diversity came mostly from newly produced T cells.

The TCRbeta library incorporated unique molecular identifiers. TCRdb ran MiXCR on the PCR reads and lists one entry per CDR3 protein. The table shows around 490,000 distinct CDR3 sequences, with approximately 10% occurring only once. The chain joins TRBV29-1 to TRBJ2-1; D is possibly TRBD1 or TRBD2 (5 bases each). Sequences were derived from PBMCs, mostly from graft donor cells, sampled 180 days after TCRalphabeta/CD19-depleted stem cell transplant. This TCR derives from a female patient aged 2-9 years who had a stem cell transplant for aplastic anemia, so the T cells may come from the graft donor. As DNA, the CDR3 is TGCAGCGTCCCACGGGGCCCGAGCTCCTACAATGAGCAGTTCTTC. Residues: CSVPRGPSSYNEQFF.